This TCR beta chain was identified in a study of blood T cell repertoires in COVID-19. Study at large: The origin of the acute and convalescent COVID-19 samples was the United States, Italy and Spain. Nucleic acid was either cDNA or gDNA, and it came from T cells, B-cell-depleted T cells, or PBMCs.

This clone has more than one count but fewer than ten. Sequencing was performed with immunoSEQ multiplex PCR; in TCRdb, only in-frame clones are kept and a portion is missing. Of about 150,000 clones listed, roughly nine tenths were seen once; the top ten hold around an eighth. The V gene lost 0 bases and the J gene lost 4 bases, with 12 bases spanning the gap. The CDR3 length is 16 residues. Germline V gene sequence: CDR1 SGHAT, CDR2 FQNNGV. This receptor was taken from a man aged 18 to 35 with COVID-19, enrolled during active disease. This chain joins TRBV11-2 and TRBJ2-2, with D possibly being TRBD1 (5 bases). The sample taken for sequencing was peripheral blood. In DNA, the CDR3 is TGTGCCAGCAGCTTAGACCCGGCAGGGCTCACCGGGGAGCTGTTTTTT. Amino acid sequence: CASSLDPAGLTGELFF.